This T cell receptor (beta chain) was profiled in a study of T-cell reconstitution after alpha-beta-depleted transplantation in children. Preparation of the TCRbeta library was carried out with unique molecular identifiers. A single record per CDR3 protein comes from TCRdb applying MiXCR to the PCR reads. The sample includes about 600,000 distinct CDR3 sequences, roughly a tenth of them seen just once. CDR3 length: 20 residues. Germline CDR1 MNHEY, CDR2 SVGEGT. Trimming stripped 4 bases from V and 1 base from J, with 25 bases between. The chain has TRBV6-2 or TRBV6-3 and TRBJ2-2, with D perhaps matching TRBD1 or TRBD2 (5 bases each). The source material was PBMCs from the stem cell graft donor, sampled from the stem cell graft. This receptor was obtained from a human donor who donated a stem cell graft to a child with acute myeloid leukemia. The CDR3 loop is CASSFDPQGPLRRNTGELFF. DNA of the CDR3: TGTGCCAGCAGTTTCGACCCCCAGGGACCCCTCCGTCGGAACACCGGGGAGCTGTTTTTT.